These T cell receptor beta chains were read from a single sample in a study of long-term antiretroviral therapy in people with HIV. TCRdb keeps only in-frame clones here, not all; method: immunoSEQ multiplex PCR. Altogether approximately 24,000 clones are present, 80% to 90% being singletons, with the ten largest covering 4.5% to 6%. The specimen comprised unsorted PBMCs, sampled more than 4.3 years after starting antiretroviral therapy. These receptors came from a young man with HIV. The CDR3 runs from the conserved cysteine through the conserved F or W. The order of the fields is CDR3 protein, V gene, clone size. Clone size appears in some rows only: once, few, many, or a class for an expanded clone.

CDR3: CASSPTVYWEAFF
V: TRBV2
size: few

CDR3: CASSIGGNYGYTF
V: TRBV19
size: -

CDR3: CASSNTGLAEAFF
V: TRBV5-6
size: -

CDR3: CASSEFRGGRGTEAFF
V: TRBV25-1
size: -

CDR3: CASSNDRAWGYTF
V: TRBV7-9
size: few

CDR3: CASRTSGSKVDEQFF
V: TRBV19
size: -

CDR3: CASSLGGGGTEAFF
V: TRBV5-1
size: once

CDR3: CASSRDTTNQPQHF
V: TRBV19
size: -

CDR3: CASSKGQAGGEQYF
V: TRBV21-1
size: -

CDR3: CASSLGVFGRGVGETQYF
V: TRBV7-9
size: -

CDR3: CASSFGTENTEAFF
V: TRBV27
size: -

CDR3: CAWSVQGEGTQYF
V: TRBV30
size: -

CDR3: CASSPPTGFPAEAFF
V: TRBV18
size: -

CDR3: CASSLMGQRTYEQYF
V: TRBV11-2
size: -